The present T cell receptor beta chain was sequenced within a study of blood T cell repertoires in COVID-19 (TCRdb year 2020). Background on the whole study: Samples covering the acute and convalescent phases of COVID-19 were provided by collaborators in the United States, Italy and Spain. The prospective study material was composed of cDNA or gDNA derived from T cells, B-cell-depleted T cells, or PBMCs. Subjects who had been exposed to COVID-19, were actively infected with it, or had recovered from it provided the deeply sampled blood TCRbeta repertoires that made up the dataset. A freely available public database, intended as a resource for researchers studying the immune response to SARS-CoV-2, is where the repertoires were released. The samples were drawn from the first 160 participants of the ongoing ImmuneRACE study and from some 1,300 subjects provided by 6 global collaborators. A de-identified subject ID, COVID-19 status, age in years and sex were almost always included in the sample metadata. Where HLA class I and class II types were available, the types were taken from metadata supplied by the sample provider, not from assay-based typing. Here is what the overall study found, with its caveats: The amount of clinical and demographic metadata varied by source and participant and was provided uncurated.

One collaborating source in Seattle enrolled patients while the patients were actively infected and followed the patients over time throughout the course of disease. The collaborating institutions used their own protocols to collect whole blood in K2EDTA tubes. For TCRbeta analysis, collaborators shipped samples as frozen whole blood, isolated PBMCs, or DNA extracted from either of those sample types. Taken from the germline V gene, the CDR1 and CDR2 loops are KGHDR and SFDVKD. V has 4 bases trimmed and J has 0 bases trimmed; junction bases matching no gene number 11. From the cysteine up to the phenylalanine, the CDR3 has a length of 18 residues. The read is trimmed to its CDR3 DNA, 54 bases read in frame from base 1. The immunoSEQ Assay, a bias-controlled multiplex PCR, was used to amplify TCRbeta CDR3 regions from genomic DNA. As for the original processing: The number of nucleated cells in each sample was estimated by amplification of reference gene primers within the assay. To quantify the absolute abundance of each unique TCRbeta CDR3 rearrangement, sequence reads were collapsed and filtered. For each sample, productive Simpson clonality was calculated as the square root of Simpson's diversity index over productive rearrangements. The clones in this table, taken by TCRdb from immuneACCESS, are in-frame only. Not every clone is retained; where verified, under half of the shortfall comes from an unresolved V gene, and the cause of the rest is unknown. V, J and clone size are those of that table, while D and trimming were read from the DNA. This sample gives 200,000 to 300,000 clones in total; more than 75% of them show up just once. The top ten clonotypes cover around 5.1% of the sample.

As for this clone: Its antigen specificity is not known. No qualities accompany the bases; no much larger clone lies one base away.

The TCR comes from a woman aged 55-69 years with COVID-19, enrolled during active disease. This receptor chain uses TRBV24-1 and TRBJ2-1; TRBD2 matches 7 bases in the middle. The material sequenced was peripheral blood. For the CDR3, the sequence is CATSDPQRAGSSYNEQFF. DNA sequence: TGTGCCACCAGTGACCCCCAAAGAGCGGGGAGCTCCTACAATGAGCAGTTCTTC.